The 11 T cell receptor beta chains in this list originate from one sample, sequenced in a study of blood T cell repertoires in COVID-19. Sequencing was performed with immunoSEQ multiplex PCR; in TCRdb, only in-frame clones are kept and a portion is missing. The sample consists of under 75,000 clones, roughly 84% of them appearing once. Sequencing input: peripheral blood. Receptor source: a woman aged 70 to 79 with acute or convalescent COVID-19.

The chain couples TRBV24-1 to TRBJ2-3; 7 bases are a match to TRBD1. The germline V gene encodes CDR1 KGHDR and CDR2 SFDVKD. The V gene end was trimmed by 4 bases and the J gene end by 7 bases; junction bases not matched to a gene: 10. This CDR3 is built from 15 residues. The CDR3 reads CATSDQGTASHTQYF. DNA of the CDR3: TGTGCCACCAGTGACCAAGGGACAGCGTCACATACGCAGTATTTT.

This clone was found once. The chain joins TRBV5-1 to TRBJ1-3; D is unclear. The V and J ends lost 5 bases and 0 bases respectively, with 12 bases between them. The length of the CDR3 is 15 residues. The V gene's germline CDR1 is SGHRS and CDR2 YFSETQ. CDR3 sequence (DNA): TGCGCCAGCAGGTCCCGCATGAGCTCTGGAAACACCATATATTTT. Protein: CASRSRMSSGNTIYF.

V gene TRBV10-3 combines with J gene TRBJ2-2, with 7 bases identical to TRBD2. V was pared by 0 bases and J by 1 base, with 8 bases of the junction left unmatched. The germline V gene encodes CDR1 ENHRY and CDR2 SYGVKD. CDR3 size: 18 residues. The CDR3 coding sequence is TGTGCCATCAGTGAGTCGATGGTTCAGCGGGGGAACACCGGGGAGCTGTTTTTT. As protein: CAISESMVQRGNTGELFF.

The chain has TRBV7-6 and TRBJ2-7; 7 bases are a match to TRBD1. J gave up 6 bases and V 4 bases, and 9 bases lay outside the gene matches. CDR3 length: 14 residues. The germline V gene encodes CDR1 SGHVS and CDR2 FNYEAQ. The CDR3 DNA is TGTGCCAGCAGCTCCAGAGAGGGGGCAGGCGAGCAGTACTTC. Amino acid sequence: CASSSREGAGEQYF.

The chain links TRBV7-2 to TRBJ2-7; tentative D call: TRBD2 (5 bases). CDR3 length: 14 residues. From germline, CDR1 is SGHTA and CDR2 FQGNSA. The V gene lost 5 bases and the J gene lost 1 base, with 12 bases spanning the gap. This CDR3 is CASSPTRGSYEQYF. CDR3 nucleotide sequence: TGTGCCAGCAGCCCGACCCGGGGTTCCTACGAGCAGTACTTC.

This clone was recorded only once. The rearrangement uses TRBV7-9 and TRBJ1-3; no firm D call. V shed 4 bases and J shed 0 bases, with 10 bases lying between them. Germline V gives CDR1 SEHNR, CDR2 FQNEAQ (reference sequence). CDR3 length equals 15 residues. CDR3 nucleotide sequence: TGTGCCAGCAGCTCGGTTTGGAGCTCTGGAAACACCATATATTTT. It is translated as CASSSVWSSGNTIYF.

CDR3 amino acids: CASSHRATGELFF. DNA for the CDR3: TGTGCCAGCAGTCACAGGGCTACCGGGGAGCTGTTTTTT. The gene calls are TRBV6-2 or TRBV6-3 and TRBJ2-2; tentative D call: TRBD1 (6 bases). Trimming pared 5 bases from V and 5 bases from J, leaving 9 bases between. This CDR3 comprises 13 residues. Germline CDR1 is MNHEY and CDR2 is SVGEGT.

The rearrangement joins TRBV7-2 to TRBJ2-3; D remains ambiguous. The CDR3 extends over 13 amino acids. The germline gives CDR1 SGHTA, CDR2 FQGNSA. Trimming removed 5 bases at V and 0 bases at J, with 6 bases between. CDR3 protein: CASSEVSTDTQYF. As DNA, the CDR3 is TGTGCCAGCAGCGAGGTCAGCACAGATACGCAGTATTTT.

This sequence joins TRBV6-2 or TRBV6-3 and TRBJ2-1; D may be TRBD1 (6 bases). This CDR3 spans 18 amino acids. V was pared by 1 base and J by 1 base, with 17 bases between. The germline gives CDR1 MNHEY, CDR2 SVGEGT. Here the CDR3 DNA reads TGTGCCAGCAGTTACTTTTACCAGGGGAAGGGATCCTACAATGAGCAGTTCTTC. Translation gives CASSYFYQGKGSYNEQFF.

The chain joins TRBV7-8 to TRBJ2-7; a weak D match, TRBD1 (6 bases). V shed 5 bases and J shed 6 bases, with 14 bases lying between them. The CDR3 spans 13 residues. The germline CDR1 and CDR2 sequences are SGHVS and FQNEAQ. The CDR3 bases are TGTGCCAGCAGCCTTCAGGGGCGCAGCGAGCAGTACTTC. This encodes CASSLQGRSEQYF. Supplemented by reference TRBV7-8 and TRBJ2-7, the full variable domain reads GAGVSQSPRYKVAKRGQDVALRCDPISGHVSLFWYQQALGQGPEFLTYFQNEAQLDKSGLPSDRFFAERPEGSVSTLKIQRTQQEDSAVYLCASSLQGRSEQYFGPGTRLTVT.

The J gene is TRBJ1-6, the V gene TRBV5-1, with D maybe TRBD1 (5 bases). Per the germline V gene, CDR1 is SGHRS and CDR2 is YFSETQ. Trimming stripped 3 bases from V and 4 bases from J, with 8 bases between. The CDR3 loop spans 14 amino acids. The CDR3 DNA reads TGCGCCAGCAGCTCCGGGGGATATAATTCACCCCTCCACTTT. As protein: CASSSGGYNSPLHF.